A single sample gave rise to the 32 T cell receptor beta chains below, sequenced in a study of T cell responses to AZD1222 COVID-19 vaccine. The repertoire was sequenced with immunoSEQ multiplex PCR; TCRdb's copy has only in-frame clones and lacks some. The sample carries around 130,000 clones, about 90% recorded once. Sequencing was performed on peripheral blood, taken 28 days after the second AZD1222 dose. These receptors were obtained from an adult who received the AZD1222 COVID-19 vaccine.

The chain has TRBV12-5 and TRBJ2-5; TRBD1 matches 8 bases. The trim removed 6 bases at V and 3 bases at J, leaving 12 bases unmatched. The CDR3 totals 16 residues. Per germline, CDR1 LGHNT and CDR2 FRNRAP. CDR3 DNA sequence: TGTGCTAGTGGCCCCGGGACAGGACGACTCAAAGAGACCCAGTACTTC. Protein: CASGPGTGRLKETQYF.

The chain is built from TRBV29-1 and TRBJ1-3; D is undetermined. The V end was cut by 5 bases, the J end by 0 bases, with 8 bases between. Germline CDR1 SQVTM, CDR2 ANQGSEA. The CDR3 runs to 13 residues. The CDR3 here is CSVRGTSGNTIYF. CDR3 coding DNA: TGCAGCGTTAGAGGCACCTCTGGAAACACCATATATTTT.

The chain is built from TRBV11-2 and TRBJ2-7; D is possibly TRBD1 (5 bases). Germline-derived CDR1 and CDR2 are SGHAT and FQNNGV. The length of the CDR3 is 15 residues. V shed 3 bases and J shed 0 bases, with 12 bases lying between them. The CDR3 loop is CASSFRAIGSYEQYF. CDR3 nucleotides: TGTGCCAGCAGCTTCAGGGCAATTGGCTCCTACGAGCAGTACTTC.

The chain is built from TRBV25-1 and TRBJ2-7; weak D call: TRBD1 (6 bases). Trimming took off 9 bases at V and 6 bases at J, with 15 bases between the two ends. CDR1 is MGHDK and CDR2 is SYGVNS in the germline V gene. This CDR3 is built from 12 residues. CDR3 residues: CASTGILSEQYF. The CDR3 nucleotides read TGTGCCAGTACAGGGATTCTGAGCGAGCAGTACTTC.

CDR3 coding DNA: TGTGCCAGCAGTGACGGAGGGGTTGAGGTCAATGAGCAGTTCTTC. Protein product: CASSDGGVEVNEQFF. The rearrangement joins TRBV6-4 to TRBJ2-1, with a possible D match to TRBD2 (6 bases). Germline loops: CDR1 MRHNA, CDR2 SNTAGT. CDR3 length: 15 amino acids. Trimming removed 2 bases from V and 6 bases from J, with 14 bases in between.

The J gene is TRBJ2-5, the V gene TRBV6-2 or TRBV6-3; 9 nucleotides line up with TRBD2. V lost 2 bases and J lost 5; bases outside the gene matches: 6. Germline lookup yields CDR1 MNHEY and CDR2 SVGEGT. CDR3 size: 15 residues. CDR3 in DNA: TGTGCCAGCAGTTACCATACTAGCGGGTTGGAGACCCAGTACTTC. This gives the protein CASSYHTSGLETQYF.

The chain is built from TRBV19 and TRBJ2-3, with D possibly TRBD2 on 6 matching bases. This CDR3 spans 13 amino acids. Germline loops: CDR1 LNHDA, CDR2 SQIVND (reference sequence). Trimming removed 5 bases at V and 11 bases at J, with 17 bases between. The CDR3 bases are TGTGCCAGTAGTCCGCGACTGGGGGGTTGGCAGTATTTT. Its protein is CASSPRLGGWQYF.

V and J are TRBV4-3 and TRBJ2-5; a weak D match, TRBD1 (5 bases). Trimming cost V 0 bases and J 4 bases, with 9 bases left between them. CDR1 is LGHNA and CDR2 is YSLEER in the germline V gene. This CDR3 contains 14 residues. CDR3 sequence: CASSQDRVRETQYF. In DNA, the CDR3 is TGCGCCAGCAGCCAAGACAGGGTCAGAGAGACCCAGTACTTC.

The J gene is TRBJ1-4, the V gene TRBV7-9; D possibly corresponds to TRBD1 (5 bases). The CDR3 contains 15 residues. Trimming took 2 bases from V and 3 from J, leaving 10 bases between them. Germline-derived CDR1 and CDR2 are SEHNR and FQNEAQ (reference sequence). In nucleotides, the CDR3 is TGTGCCAGCAGCTTAACAACAGGACCTAATGAAAAACTGTTTTTT. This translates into CASSLTTGPNEKLFF.

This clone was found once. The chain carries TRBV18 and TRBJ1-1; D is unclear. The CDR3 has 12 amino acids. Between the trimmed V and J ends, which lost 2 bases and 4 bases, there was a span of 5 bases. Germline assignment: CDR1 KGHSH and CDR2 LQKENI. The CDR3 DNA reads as TGTGCCAGCTCACCATGGGGCACTGAAGCTTTCTTT. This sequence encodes CASSPWGTEAFF.

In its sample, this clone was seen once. In DNA form, the CDR3 reads TGTGCTAGTGGTTCCACAGGGGTAGACACTGAAGCTTTCTTT. Translated: CASGSTGVDTEAFF. The J gene is TRBJ1-1, the V gene TRBV12-5, with TRBD1 matching over 7 bases. Looked up from germline, CDR1 is LGHNT and CDR2 is FRNRAP. This CDR3 is built from 14 residues. Trimming cost V 4 bases and J 3 bases; bases outside gene matches: 5.

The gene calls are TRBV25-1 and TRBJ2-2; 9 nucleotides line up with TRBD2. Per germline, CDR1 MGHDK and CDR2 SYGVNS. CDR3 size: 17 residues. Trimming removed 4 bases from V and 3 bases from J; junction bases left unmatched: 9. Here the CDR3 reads CASSGLAGNPDTGELFF. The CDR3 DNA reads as TGTGCCAGCAGTGGCCTAGCGGGAAACCCCGACACCGGGGAGCTGTTTTTT.

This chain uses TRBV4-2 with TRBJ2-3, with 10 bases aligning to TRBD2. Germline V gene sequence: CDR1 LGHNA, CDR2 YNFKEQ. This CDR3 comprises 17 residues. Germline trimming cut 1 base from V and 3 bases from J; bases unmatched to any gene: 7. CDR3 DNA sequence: TGTGCCAGCAGCCAAGCCGTAGCGGGGGGTTCAACAGATACGCAGTATTTT. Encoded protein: CASSQAVAGGSTDTQYF.

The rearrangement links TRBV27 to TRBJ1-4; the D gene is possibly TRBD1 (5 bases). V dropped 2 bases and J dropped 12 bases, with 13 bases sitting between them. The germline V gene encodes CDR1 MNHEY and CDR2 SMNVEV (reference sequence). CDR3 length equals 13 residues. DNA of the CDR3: TGTGCCAGCAGTTTAGGCAGGGCCCAGGAACTGTTTTTT. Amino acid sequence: CASSLGRAQELFF.

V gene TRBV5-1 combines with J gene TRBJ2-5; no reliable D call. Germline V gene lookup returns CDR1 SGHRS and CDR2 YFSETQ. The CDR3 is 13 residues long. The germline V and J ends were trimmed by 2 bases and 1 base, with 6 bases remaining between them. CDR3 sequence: CASSFQAQETQYF. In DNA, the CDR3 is TGCGCCAGCAGCTTTCAGGCCCAAGAGACCCAGTACTTC.

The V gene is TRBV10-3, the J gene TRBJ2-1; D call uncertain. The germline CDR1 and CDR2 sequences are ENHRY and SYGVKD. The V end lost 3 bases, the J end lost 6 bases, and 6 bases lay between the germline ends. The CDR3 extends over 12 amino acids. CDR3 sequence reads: CAISDGRNEQFF. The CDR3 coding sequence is TGTGCCATCAGTGATGGTCGCAATGAGCAGTTCTTC.

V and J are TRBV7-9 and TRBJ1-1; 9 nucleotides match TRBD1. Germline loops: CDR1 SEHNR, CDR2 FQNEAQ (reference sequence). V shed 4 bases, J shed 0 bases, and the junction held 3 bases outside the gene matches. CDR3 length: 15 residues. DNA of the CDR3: TGTGCCAGCAGCTCGGGACAGGGCATGAACACTGAAGCTTTCTTT. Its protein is CASSSGQGMNTEAFF. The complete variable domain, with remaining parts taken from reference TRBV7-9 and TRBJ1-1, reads DTGVSQNPRHKITKRGQNVTFRCDPISEHNRLYWYRQTLGQGPEFLTYFQNEAQLEKSRLLSDRFSAERPKGSFSTLEIQRTEQGDSAMYLCASSSGQGMNTEAFFGQGTRLTVV.

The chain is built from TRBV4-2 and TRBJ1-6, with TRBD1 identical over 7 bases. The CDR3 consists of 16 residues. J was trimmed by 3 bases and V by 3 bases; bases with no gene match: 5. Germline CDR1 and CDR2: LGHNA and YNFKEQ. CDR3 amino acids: CASSQGQRFYNSPLHF. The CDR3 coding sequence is TGTGCCAGCAGCCAGGGACAGAGATTCTATAATTCACCCCTCCACTTT.

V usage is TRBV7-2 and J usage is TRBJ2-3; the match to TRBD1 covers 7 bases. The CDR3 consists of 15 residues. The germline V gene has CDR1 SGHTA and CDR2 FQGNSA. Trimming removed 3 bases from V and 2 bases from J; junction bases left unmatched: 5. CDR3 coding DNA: TGTGCCAGCAGCTTGAACAGGGGCCTCACAGATACGCAGTATTTT. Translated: CASSLNRGLTDTQYF.

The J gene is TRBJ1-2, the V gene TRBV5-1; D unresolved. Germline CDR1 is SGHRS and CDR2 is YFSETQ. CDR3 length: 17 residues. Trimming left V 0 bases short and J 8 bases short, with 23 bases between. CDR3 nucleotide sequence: TGCGCCAGCAGCTTGGGGTCAACGAAGACGTATACTGGGGGCTACACCTTC. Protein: CASSLGSTKTYTGGYTF.

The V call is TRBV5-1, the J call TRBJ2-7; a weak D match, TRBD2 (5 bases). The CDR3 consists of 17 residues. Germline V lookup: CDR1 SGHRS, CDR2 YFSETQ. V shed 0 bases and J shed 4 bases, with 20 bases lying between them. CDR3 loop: CASSLANLGSRGYEQYF. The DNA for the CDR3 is TGCGCCAGCAGCTTGGCCAATTTAGGGTCAAGAGGGTACGAGCAGTACTTC.

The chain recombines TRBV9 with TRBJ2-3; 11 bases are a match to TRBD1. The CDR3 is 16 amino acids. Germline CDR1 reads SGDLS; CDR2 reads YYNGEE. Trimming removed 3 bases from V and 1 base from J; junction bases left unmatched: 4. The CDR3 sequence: CASSAGQGEGTDTQYF. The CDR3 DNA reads TGTGCCAGCAGCGCGGGACAGGGGGAAGGCACAGATACGCAGTATTTT.

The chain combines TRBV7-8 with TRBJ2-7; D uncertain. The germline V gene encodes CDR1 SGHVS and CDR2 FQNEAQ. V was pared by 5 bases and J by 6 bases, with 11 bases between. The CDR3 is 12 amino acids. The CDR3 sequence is CASSPLGTEQYF. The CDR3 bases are TGTGCCAGCAGCCCGCTGGGCACCGAGCAGTACTTC. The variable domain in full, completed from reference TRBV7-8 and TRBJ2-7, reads GAGVSQSPRYKVAKRGQDVALRCDPISGHVSLFWYQQALGQGPEFLTYFQNEAQLDKSGLPSDRFFAERPEGSVSTLKIQRTQQEDSAVYLCASSPLGTEQYFGPGTRLTVT.

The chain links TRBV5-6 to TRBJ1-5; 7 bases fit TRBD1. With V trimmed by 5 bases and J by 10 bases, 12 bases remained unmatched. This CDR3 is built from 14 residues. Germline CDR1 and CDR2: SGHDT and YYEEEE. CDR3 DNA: TGTGCCAGCAGTTTAGGAGACAGGGAGAACCCCCAGCATTTT. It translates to CASSLGDRENPQHF.

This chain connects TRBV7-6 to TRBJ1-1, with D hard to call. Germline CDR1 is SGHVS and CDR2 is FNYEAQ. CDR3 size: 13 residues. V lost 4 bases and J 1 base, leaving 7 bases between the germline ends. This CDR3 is CASSSSGNTEAFF. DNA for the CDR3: TGTGCCAGCAGCTCCTCCGGGAACACTGAAGCTTTCTTT. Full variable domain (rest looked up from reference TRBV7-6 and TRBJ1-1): GAGVSQSPRYKVTKRGQDVALRCDPISGHVSLYWYRQALGQGPEFLTYFNYEAQQDKSGLPNDRFSAERPEGSISTLTIQRTEQRDSAMYRCASSSSGNTEAFFGQGTRLTVV.

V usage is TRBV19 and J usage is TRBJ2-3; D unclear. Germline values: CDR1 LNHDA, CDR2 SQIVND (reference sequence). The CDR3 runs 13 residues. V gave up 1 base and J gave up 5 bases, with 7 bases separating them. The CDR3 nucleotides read TGTGCCAGTAGTATAGGTCAGAGAGATACGCAGTATTTT. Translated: CASSIGQRDTQYF. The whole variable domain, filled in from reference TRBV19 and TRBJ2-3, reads DGGITQSPKYLFRKEGQNVTLSCEQNLNHDAMYWYRQDPGQGLRLIYYSQIVNDFQKGDIAEGYSVSREKKESFPLTVTSAQKNPTAFYLCASSIGQRDTQYFGPGTRLTVL.

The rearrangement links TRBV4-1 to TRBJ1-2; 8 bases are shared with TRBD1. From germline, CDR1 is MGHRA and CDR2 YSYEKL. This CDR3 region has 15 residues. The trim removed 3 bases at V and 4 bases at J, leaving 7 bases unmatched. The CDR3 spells CASSHPGGASYGYTF. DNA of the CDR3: TGCGCCAGCAGCCATCCAGGGGGCGCCAGCTATGGCTACACCTTC.

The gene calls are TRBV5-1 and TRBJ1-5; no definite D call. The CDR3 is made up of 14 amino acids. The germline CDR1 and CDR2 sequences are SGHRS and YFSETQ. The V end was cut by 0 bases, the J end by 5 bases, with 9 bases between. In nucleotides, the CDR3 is TGCGCCAGCAGCTTGGGGCCCGGCGATCAGCCCCAGCATTTT. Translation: CASSLGPGDQPQHF. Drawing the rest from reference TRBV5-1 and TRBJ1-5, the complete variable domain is KAGVTQTPRYLIKTRGQQVTLSCSPISGHRSVSWYQQTPGQGLQFLFEYFSETQRNKGNFPGRFSGRQFSNSRSEMNVSTLELGDSALYLCASSLGPGDQPQHFGDGTRLSIL.

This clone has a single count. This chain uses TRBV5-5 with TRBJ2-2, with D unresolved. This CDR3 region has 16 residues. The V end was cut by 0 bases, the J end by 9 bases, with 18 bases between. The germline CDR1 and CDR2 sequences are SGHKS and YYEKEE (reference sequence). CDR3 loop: CASSLGLVVVGRELFF. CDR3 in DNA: TGTGCCAGCAGCTTGGGCCTAGTGGTCGTTGGCCGGGAGCTGTTTTTT. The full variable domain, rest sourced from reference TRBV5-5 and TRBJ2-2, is DAGVTQSPTHLIKTRGQQVTLRCSPISGHKSVSWYQQVLGQGPQFIFQYYEKEERGRGNFPDRFSARQFPNYSSELNVNALLLGDSALYLCASSLGLVVVGRELFFGEGSRLTVL.

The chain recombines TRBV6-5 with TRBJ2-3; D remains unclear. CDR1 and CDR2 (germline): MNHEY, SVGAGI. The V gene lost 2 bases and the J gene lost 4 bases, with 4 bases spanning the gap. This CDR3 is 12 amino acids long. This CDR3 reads CASSYKSDTQYF. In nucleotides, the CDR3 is TGTGCCAGCAGTTACAAGTCAGATACGCAGTATTTT.

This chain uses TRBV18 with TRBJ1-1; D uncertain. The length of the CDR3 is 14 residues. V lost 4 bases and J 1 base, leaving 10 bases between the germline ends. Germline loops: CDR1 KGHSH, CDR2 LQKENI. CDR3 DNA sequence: TGTGCCAGCTCACTCAGTGGAGGGAACACTGAAGCTTTCTTT. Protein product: CASSLSGGNTEAFF. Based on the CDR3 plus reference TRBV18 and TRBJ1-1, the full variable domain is NAGVMQNPRHLVRRRGQEARLRCSPMKGHSHVYWYRQLPEEGLKFMVYLQKENIIDESGMPKERFSAEFPKEGPSILRIQQVVRGDSAAYFCASSLSGGNTEAFFGQGTRLTVV.

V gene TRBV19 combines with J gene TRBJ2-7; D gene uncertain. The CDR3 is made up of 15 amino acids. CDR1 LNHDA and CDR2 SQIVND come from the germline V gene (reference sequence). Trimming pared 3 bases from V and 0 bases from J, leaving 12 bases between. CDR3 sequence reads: CASSIKPVRSYEQYF. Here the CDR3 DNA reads TGTGCCAGTAGTATCAAGCCAGTCCGCTCCTACGAGCAGTACTTC.